The count of the clone carrying this TCR beta chain is one. Its antigen is still unknown. The sample belongs to a study of cytomegalovirus exposure and HLA in healthy donors. General observations from the study: Most likely, a cluster of highly shared sequence variants arose as a sequencing artifact.

The study ran its PCR with 60 Vbeta and 13 Jbeta primers. Some clones are missing from TCRdb's copy, which holds only in-frame ones; the method was immunoSEQ multiplex PCR. The table shows 180,000 or so clones, with more than 80% occurring only once. Material for sequencing was PBMCs. The origin of this receptor is a woman under 30 in good health and CMV-seronegative.

The CDR3 DNA is TGTGCCAGCAGTGTGGAGGGTCACACTGAAGCTTTCTTT. Translation: CASSVEGHTEAFF. The chain is built from TRBV6-1 and TRBJ1-1; D gene ambiguous. The CDR3 is 13 amino acids. Germline loops: CDR1 MNHNS, CDR2 SASEGT. V lost 4 bases and J lost 3, with 9 bases in between.